This TCR beta chain stems from a study of neurological immune-mediated disorders. Broader study findings: It was the repertoires of 18 of 34 multiple sclerosis patients that phylogenetic grouping placed in one related-CDR3 cluster, which is a possible signature. Association of the multiple sclerosis repertoire cluster with clinical or MRI features was not observed for any feature.

This clonotype appeared a few times. Its matching antigen is unknown. One junction end disagrees with the germline gene, perhaps due to a read error. Unsorted libraries came from 2 million PBMCs stored at -80 °C. The cDNA was synthesized by means of template-switch 5'RACE, which was carried out with 10-nucleotide random UMIs. MiXCR was run by TCRdb on the 5' RACE reads, yielding one entry per CDR3 protein. The sample lists fewer than 90,000 distinct CDR3 sequences; less than 5.5% were seen once. Sample: PBMCs. The receptor comes from a young man with multiple sclerosis.

The CDR3 DNA sequence: TGCAGTGCTAGAGATCTGCTAGGGCTAGCGGGGGGTTACAATGAGCAGCTCTTC. Its protein is CSARDLLGLAGGYNEQLF. The chain joins TRBV20-1 to TRBJ2-1, with 11 nucleotides matching TRBD2. Per germline, CDR1 DFQATT and CDR2 SNEGSKA (reference sequence). The CDR3 sequence is 18 residues long.